Sequencing of this T cell receptor beta chain was carried out in a study of blood T cells in healthy people across ages. General study points: It was held that diversity estimates obtained from one million T cells represented underestimates.

Notes on this clonotype: Its antigen is still unknown.

The V gene end was trimmed by 3 bases and the J gene end by 3 bases; junction bases not matched to a gene: 12. This CDR3 region has 18 residues. Germline V CDR1 and CDR2: SGHNT, YYREEE (reference sequence). Every sample gave at least 5 micrograms of total RNA when it was extracted. Then a second PCR, running about 6 to 12 cycles, was carried out with a sample-barcoded 5' primer and a J-beta primer mix. A template-switch adaptor containing 12 random nucleotides labeled each cDNA molecule. From the 5' RACE reads, TCRdb called clonotypes with MiXCR, one entry per CDR3 protein. This sample carries about 640,000 distinct CDR3 sequences, 45% to 65% of them seen once, and the ten largest clones take 30% to 45%.

The receptor was isolated from a man in his 60s in good health. The chain carries TRBV5-4 and TRBJ1-5, with 10 bases aligning to TRBD1. The sequenced sample consisted of blood. CDR3 nucleotides: TGTGCCAGCAGCTCACGTGAGGGACAGGGGATCCACAATCAGCCCCAGCATTTT. It codes for CASSSREGQGIHNQPQHF.